This T cell receptor beta chain is from a study of regulatory T cells in long-lasting Graves disease. Whole-study results and caveats: A greater number of public clonotypes (around 2,700) was shared by persistent patients than by new patients (about 960). Persistent Graves' patients showed a TCR diversity that was lower than that of newly diagnosed ones.

Germline V CDR1 and CDR2: GTSNPN, SVGIG (reference sequence). Trimming took 5 bases from V and 2 from J, leaving 10 bases between them. This CDR3 region has 13 residues. Arm-PCR of CDR3 regions with iRepertoire HTBI primers generated TCR beta libraries. TCRdb independently ran MiXCR on the multiplex PCR reads; one entry per CDR3 protein. The sample lists 300,000 to 400,000 distinct CDR3 sequences; 16% were seen once. This clonotype was seen many times. As yet, its antigen is unknown. Time point of the sample: newly diagnosed GD, antithyroid drugs for less than 3 months. The authors made the TCR library using RNA they extracted from PBMCs. Separately, the same data were catalogued under a study of T cells in Graves' hyperthyroidism and ophthalmopathy. That publication notes: The HTBI primer set drove a first-round RT-PCR of the TCR CDR3.

The chain uses TRBV30 and TRBJ1-5; no reliable D call. Sample: peripheral blood mononuclear cells (PBMCs), taken at new diagnosis, from a patient treated with antithyroid drugs. This receptor was identified in a man aged 40-49 years with Graves disease. CDR3 nucleotides: TGTGCCTGGGCACGGGAAGGCAATCAGCCCCAGCATTTT. Translated, it gives CAWAREGNQPQHF.